This T cell receptor (beta chain) was captured by sequencing in a study of OX40 agonist ivuxolimab in advanced cancers. On the study more broadly: The patients received agonistic anti-OX40 (CD134) antibody ivuxolimab.

This clone was seen a single time. Some clones are missing from TCRdb's copy, which holds only in-frame ones; the method was immunoSEQ multiplex PCR. The repertoire holds more than 80,000 clones, with roughly nine tenths as singletons. This sequence originates from an adult with an advanced solid tumor such as melanoma, head and neck, liver or kidney cancer. The material was CD4+ or CD8+ T cells sorted from blood, obtained in a trial of the OX40 agonist ivuxolimab.

The CDR3 loop reads CAWTQVPSSYEQYF. The CDR3 bases are TGTGCCTGGACCCAGGTCCCTAGCTCCTACGAGCAGTACTTC. The chain links TRBV30 to TRBJ2-7; D is uncertain. The length of the CDR3 is 14 residues. In germline, CDR1 is GTSNPN, CDR2 SVGIG (reference sequence). With 4 bases removed from V and 0 bases from J, the gap between germline ends came to 13 bases.